Following are 29 T cell receptor beta chains from one sample sequenced in a study of regulatory T cells in long-lasting Graves disease. To make TCR beta libraries, researchers used iRepertoire HTBI primers and Arm-PCR of CDR3 regions. TCRdb re-called the multiplex PCR reads with MiXCR, one entry per CDR3 protein. The sample records 400,000 to 500,000 distinct CDR3 sequences, approximately 15% being singletons. Stated time point: newly diagnosed GD, antithyroid drugs for less than 3 months. PBMCs were the source of the RNA used for TCR sequencing. This sample was shared with a second study, whose subject was T cells in Graves' hyperthyroidism and ophthalmopathy.

The starting material was peripheral blood mononuclear cells (PBMCs), obtained at new diagnosis, from a patient treated with antithyroid drugs. Receptors originate from a woman aged 45-59 years with Graves disease.

The chain is built from TRBV5-1 and TRBJ2-1; the match to TRBD2 covers 13 bases. CDR3 length equals 15 residues. V trimming: 4 bases; J trimming: 8 bases; junction bases outside the gene matches: 6. Per germline, CDR1 SGHRS and CDR2 YFSETQ. The CDR3 sequence: CASSMRTSGSDEQFF. CDR3 nucleotides: TGCGCCAGCAGCATGAGGACTAGCGGGAGCGATGAGCAGTTCTTC.

As to this clonotype: A much bigger clone sits one base away, suggesting this may be a read error. This CDR3 reads CASSWNNEQLF. The DNA of the CDR3 is TGCGCCAGCAGCTGGAACAATGAGCAGCTCTTC. The chain employs TRBV5-1 and TRBJ2-1, with D hard to call. This CDR3 is 11 amino acids long. The V gene's germline CDR1 is SGHRS and CDR2 YFSETQ.

This clonotype has ten or more counts. The J gene is TRBJ1-1, the V gene TRBV6-2 or TRBV6-3, with D possibly TRBD1 on 6 matching bases. V lost 5 bases to trimming and J lost 0 bases, with 25 bases between them. Germline V gene lookup returns CDR1 MNHEY and CDR2 SVGEGT. The CDR3 contains 19 residues. CDR3 sequence (DNA): TGTGCCAGCAGTATACTCGACAGGTTCAGTTCGCCGATGAACACTGAAGCTTTCTTT. Its protein is CASSILDRFSSPMNTEAFF.

This clonotype has only one observation. The chain recombines TRBV6-1 with TRBJ2-7, with D hard to call. Germline loops: CDR1 MNHNS, CDR2 SASEGT. The CDR3 sequence is 13 residues long. V dropped 8 bases and J dropped 12 bases, with 23 bases sitting between them. CDR3 region: CASAAIPPVDLYF. CDR3 nucleotide sequence: TGTGCCAGCGCAGCCATACCTCCAGTCGACTTGTACTTC.

This clonotype was seen more than once but under ten times. This rearrangement joins TRBV11-1 to TRBJ2-1; 8 nucleotides agree with TRBD1. Germline CDR1 reads SGHAT; CDR2 reads FQDESV (reference sequence). V gave up 2 bases and J gave up 10 bases; unmatched junction bases: 13. The CDR3 has 16 amino acids. The CDR3 DNA is TGTGCCAGCAGCTTAAGGAAGGGACAGGTATACTTCGAGCAGTTCTTC. It specifies CASSLRKGQVYFEQFF.

V usage is TRBV28 and J usage is TRBJ2-5, with 8 bases fitting TRBD2. CDR1 is MDHEN, CDR2 SYDVKM, per germline. The V gene end was trimmed by 8 bases and the J gene end by 2 bases; junction bases not matched to a gene: 10. The length of the CDR3 is 15 residues. CDR3 nucleotides: TGTGCCAGCTCACTTACTAGCGGCGATCAAGAGACCCAGTACTTC. The encoded protein is CASSLTSGDQETQYF. Variable domain in full (rest from reference TRBV28 and TRBJ2-5): DVKVTQSSRYLVKRTGEKVFLECVQDMDHENMFWYRQDPGLGLRLIYFSYDVKMKEKGDIPEGYSVSREKKERFSLILESASTNQTSMYLCASSLTSGDQETQYFGPGTRLLVL.

This sequence joins TRBV18 and TRBJ2-7; 9 bases align to TRBD1. Looked up from germline, CDR1 is KGHSH and CDR2 is LQKENI. This CDR3 spans 18 amino acids. V dropped 3 bases and J dropped 5; count of bases not matched to a gene: 17. The CDR3 sequence: CASSPLPILGTGSHEQYF. The CDR3 DNA is TGTGCCAGCTCACCCCTCCCTATCCTAGGGACAGGGTCCCACGAGCAGTACTTC.

The V gene is TRBV18, the J gene TRBJ2-1, with D possibly being TRBD1 (5 bases). This CDR3 comprises 13 residues. V lost 2 bases, J lost 5 bases, and 7 bases lay in between. From germline, CDR1 is KGHSH and CDR2 LQKENI. The CDR3 nucleotides are TGTGCCAGCTCACCAAAGACAGACAATGAGCAGTTCTTC. The encoded protein is CASSPKTDNEQFF. Variable domain in full (rest from reference TRBV18 and TRBJ2-1): NAGVMQNPRHLVRRRGQEARLRCSPMKGHSHVYWYRQLPEEGLKFMVYLQKENIIDESGMPKERFSAEFPKEGPSILRIQQVVRGDSAAYFCASSPKTDNEQFFGPGTRLTVL.

This clonotype showed up many times. The genes are TRBV3-1 and TRBJ2-1, with TRBD2 matching over 12 bases. V gave up 0 bases and J gave up 7 bases; unmatched junction bases: 7. The CDR3 spans 17 residues. Germline V gene data show CDR1 as LGHDT and CDR2 as YNNKEL (reference sequence). The CDR3 sequence: CASSQDLLAGGRNEQFF. In DNA form, the CDR3 reads TGTGCCAGCAGCCAAGATTTACTAGCGGGAGGAAGGAATGAGCAGTTCTTC.

The V call is TRBV7-9, the J call TRBJ2-6; the D gene is possibly TRBD1 (5 bases). Germline lookup yields CDR1 SEHNR and CDR2 FQNEAQ (reference sequence). The CDR3 has 17 residues. V lost 1 base to trimming and J lost 4 bases, with 14 bases between them. As DNA, the CDR3 is TGTGCCAGCAGCTTAGTTACAGGTCCGGAGGGGGCCAACGTCCTGACTTTC. Its translation is CASSLVTGPEGANVLTF.

This clonotype was counted ten times or more. The J gene is TRBJ2-1, the V gene TRBV20-1; no reliable D call. Trimming left V 3 bases short and J 5 bases short, with 8 bases between. Germline CDR1 DFQATT, CDR2 SNEGSKA (reference sequence). The CDR3 is 12 residues long. CDR3 DNA: TGCAGTGCTAGCGTTGGGAACAATGAGCAGTTCTTC. Its protein product is CSASVGNNEQFF.

This clonotype was counted many times. The V call is TRBV20-1, the J call TRBJ2-7; 8 nucleotides align to TRBD2. CDR3 length: 12 residues. With 3 bases clipped from V and 3 bases from J, the junction kept 1 base outside the gene matches. The germline V gene has CDR1 DFQATT and CDR2 SNEGSKA (reference sequence). CDR3 loop: CSARTSDYEQYF. In DNA, the CDR3 is TGCAGTGCTAGGACTAGCGACTACGAGCAGTACTTC.

The chain employs TRBV7-9 and TRBJ2-3; a weak D match, TRBD2 (5 bases). Germline V lookup: CDR1 SEHNR, CDR2 FQNEAQ (reference sequence). This CDR3 contains 15 residues. Deletions cut 2 bases from V and 6 bases from J, with 15 bases between. CDR3 sequence reads: CASSLLYGGADTQYF. In DNA form, the CDR3 reads TGTGCCAGCAGCTTATTGTACGGAGGCGCGGATACGCAGTATTTT.

The V and J genes are TRBV19 and TRBJ1-5; maybe TRBD1 (6 bases). The CDR3 is 15 amino acids. CDR1 and CDR2 (germline): LNHDA, SQIVND (reference sequence). V gave up 0 bases and J gave up 0 bases, with 6 bases separating them. CDR3 sequence (DNA): TGTGCCAGTAGTATAGAGGACAGTAGCAATCAGCCCCAGCATTTT. Translating gives CASSIEDSSNQPQHF.

In its sample, this clonotype was seen a few times. One junction end disagrees with the germline gene, perhaps due to a read error. The rearrangement joins TRBV5-1 to TRBJ1-4; 10 nucleotides align to TRBD1. The CDR3 covers 16 residues. Per germline, CDR1 SGHRS and CDR2 YFSETQ. The CDR3 reads CASSLGPGQGPEKLFF. Here the CDR3 DNA reads TGCGCCAGCAGCTTGGGACCGGGACAGGGGCCCGAAAAACTGTTCTTT.

V gene TRBV18 combines with J gene TRBJ2-7; TRBD2 aligns across 8 bases. J lost 4 bases, V lost 3 bases, and 5 bases had no gene match. There are 14 residues in the CDR3. CDR1 and CDR2 (germline): KGHSH, LQKENI. CDR3 loop: CASSPTGLVYEQYF. In DNA, the CDR3 is TGTGCCAGCTCACCTACGGGACTAGTGTACGAGCAGTACTTC.

This clonotype has only a few counts. J is TRBJ1-2 and V is TRBV29-1; 8 bases are a match to TRBD1. CDR1 and CDR2 from the germline V gene are SQVTM and ANQGSEA. V lost 0 bases, J lost 1 base, and 4 bases stayed unmatched. The CDR3 is 15 amino acids. The CDR3 nucleotides are TGCAGCGTTGAAGATTGGGACAGGAGTAACTATGGCTACACCTTC. This gives the protein CSVEDWDRSNYGYTF.

The table lists this clonotype with a few counts. This chain connects TRBV28 to TRBJ1-1; D remains ambiguous. This CDR3 region has 12 residues. The V end lost 6 bases, the J end lost 8 bases, and 13 bases lay between the germline ends. In germline, CDR1 is MDHEN, CDR2 SYDVKM. CDR3 sequence: CASSPTRVEAFF. The CDR3 DNA follows: TGTGCCAGCAGCCCCACCAGAGTCGAAGCTTTCTTT.

Only a few counts were recorded for this clonotype. The chain recombines TRBV20-1 with TRBJ2-3; 11 bases align to TRBD2. Losses at the gene ends were 4 bases for V and 4 bases for J; bases not matched to a gene: 4. From germline, CDR1 is DFQATT and CDR2 SNEGSKA (reference sequence). The CDR3 is 14 amino acids. This CDR3 is CSAMGTSGADTQYF. The CDR3 DNA reads as TGCAGTGCTATGGGGACTAGCGGCGCAGATACGCAGTATTTT.

This clonotype was seen only once. This could be a read error, since a much larger clone is one nucleotide away. The J gene is TRBJ2-7, the V gene TRBV14; 8 nucleotides line up with TRBD1. CDR1 SGHDN and CDR2 FVKESK come from the germline V gene. This CDR3 has 13 residues. The CDR3 DNA sequence: TGTGTCAGCAGCCCCGGGACAGGTGGAGAGCAGTACTTC. Encoded protein: CVSSPGTGGEQYF. Full variable domain (remainder filled in from reference TRBV14 and TRBJ2-7): EAGVTQFPSHSVIEKGQTVTLRCDPISGHDNLYWYRRVMGKEIKFLLHFVKESKQDESGMPNNRFLAERTGGTYSTLKVQPAELEDSGVYFCVSSPGTGGEQYFGPGTRLTVT.

The gene calls are TRBV9 and TRBJ2-6; D gene uncertain. V shed 0 bases and J shed 2 bases, with 3 bases lying between them. The CDR3 contains 14 residues. Germline V gene data show CDR1 as SGDLS and CDR2 as YYNGEE. CDR3 coding DNA: TGTGCCAGCAGCGTAGGAGCTGGGGCCAACGTCCTGACTTTC. It is translated as CASSVGAGANVLTF.

The V call is TRBV19, the J call TRBJ2-1; 11 positions match TRBD2. The CDR3 length is 15 residues. Germline assignment: CDR1 LNHDA and CDR2 SQIVND (reference sequence). J gave up 9 bases and V 5 bases, and 9 bases lay outside the gene matches. The CDR3 DNA reads TGTGCCAGTAGTCCCCTAGCGGGAGGAGGTGGTGAGCAGTTCTTC. This codes for CASSPLAGGGGEQFF. The whole variable domain, filled in from reference TRBV19 and TRBJ2-1, reads DGGITQSPKYLFRKEGQNVTLSCEQNLNHDAMYWYRQDPGQGLRLIYYSQIVNDFQKGDIAEGYSVSREKKESFPLTVTSAQKNPTAFYLCASSPLAGGGGEQFFGPGTRLTVL.

This clonotype has just a few counts. The rearrangement links TRBV15 to TRBJ1-2; TRBD1 aligns across 12 bases. The germline V gene encodes CDR1 LNHNV and CDR2 YYDKDF (reference sequence). CDR3 length: 14 amino acids. The junction had 5 bases not matched to a gene; V was cut back by 7 bases and J by 5 bases. The CDR3 DNA sequence: TGTGCCACCAACCCGGGACAGGGGGCTTATGGCTACACCTTC. This translates into CATNPGQGAYGYTF.

This clonotype occurred many times. This CDR3 reads CASSGGQAINEKLFF. The CDR3 DNA reads as TGTGCCAGCAGTGGGGGACAGGCGATTAATGAAAAACTGTTTTTT. The rearrangement uses TRBV2 and TRBJ1-4; TRBD1 matches 8 bases. J was trimmed by 4 bases and V by 4 bases; bases with no gene match: 5. Per germline, CDR1 SNHLY and CDR2 FYNNEI. This CDR3 is built from 15 residues.

A note on this clonotype: A much larger clone is a single base away; this may be a read error. V gene TRBV30 combines with J gene TRBJ2-1, with D tentatively TRBD2 (5 bases). This CDR3 is built from 13 residues. The germline V and J ends were trimmed by 5 bases and 10 bases, with 18 bases remaining between them. In germline, CDR1 is GTSNPN, CDR2 SVGIG (reference sequence). CDR3 loop: CAWDTSPSYEQFF. The CDR3 nucleotides are TGTGCCTGGGACACTAGTCCATCCTACGAGCAGTTCTTC.

This clonotype came up many times. V is TRBV28 and J is TRBJ2-7; perhaps TRBD2 as D (5 bases). Trimming removed 6 bases from V and 4 bases from J, with 16 bases in between. The CDR3 sequence is 14 residues long. The germline V gene encodes CDR1 MDHEN and CDR2 SYDVKM. The CDR3 loop reads CASSLGWGDYEQYF. CDR3 DNA: TGTGCCAGCAGCCTAGGATGGGGAGATTACGAGCAGTACTTC.

The sample holds a few counts of this clonotype. The chain carries TRBV5-1 and TRBJ2-2, with D hard to call. The CDR3 has 13 residues. Trimming took 4 bases from V and 7 from J, leaving 11 bases between them. Looked up from germline, CDR1 is SGHRS and CDR2 is YFSETQ. CDR3 sequence: CASSRWPGGELFF. For the CDR3, the DNA is TGCGCCAGCAGCCGTTGGCCTGGCGGGGAGCTGTTTTTT.

J is TRBJ1-1 and V is TRBV5-1, with a possible D match to TRBD1 (5 bases). Trimming took off 2 bases at V and 1 base at J, with 15 bases between the two ends. This CDR3 is built from 16 residues. Per germline, CDR1 SGHRS and CDR2 YFSETQ. CDR3 protein: CASSFSPTAPNTEAFF. CDR3 nucleotides: TGCGCCAGCAGCTTCAGTCCGACAGCTCCGAACACTGAAGCTTTCTTT.

This clonotype was observed a handful of times. The genes are TRBV3-1 and TRBJ2-1; D unresolved. This CDR3 spans 15 amino acids. CDR1 is LGHDT, CDR2 YNNKEL, per germline (reference sequence). Trimming shortened V by 4 bases and J by 2 bases, and 12 bases separated the two germline ends. As DNA, the CDR3 is TGTGCCAGCAGCCCCAGTACGGGCCCCTACAATGAGCAGTTCTTC. Its protein product is CASSPSTGPYNEQFF.